This is a list of T cell receptor beta chains from one sample in a study of vaccination and CD4 T cells after COVID-19. MiXCR, run by TCRdb on the PCR reads, gives a single entry per CDR3 protein. Here the sample spans tens of thousands of distinct CDR3 sequences, approximately 59% being singletons. The antigens of these receptors remain unknown. Input material: CD4+ T cells from blood, cultured in vitro. Receptors were obtained from a human donor who had recovered from COVID-19. Each CDR3 is given with its conserved first and last residue. A D gene is named only where the DNA matches it firmly. Clone size, where shown, is once, few, many, or a class for clones that have expanded.

CDR3aa | CDR3nt | d_gene | j_gene | abundance | v_gene
CASSIRRRYGYTF | TGTGCCAGTAGTATACGGCGGAGATATGGCTACACCTTC | - | TRBJ1-2 | - | TRBV19
CASSFGGTRRNIQYF | TGTGCCAGCAGCTTCGGGGGGACCAGGCGGAACATTCAGTACTTC | TRBD2 | TRBJ2-4 | few | TRBV7-2
CASSSPRDGPELFF | TGTGCCAGCAGCTCCCCTAGGGACGGGCCGGAGCTGTTTTTT | - | TRBJ2-2 | - | TRBV7-2
CASSDPRGRLGAEQYF | TGTGCCAGCAGTGACCCCAGGGGCCGTCTGGGCGCCGAGCAGTACTTC | - | TRBJ2-7 | - | TRBV6-1
CSARMMTSLPGYTF | TGCAGTGCTAGAATGATGACTAGTCTTCCGGGCTACACCTTC | - | TRBJ1-2 | few | TRBV20-1
CASSPTGGRAEAFF | TGTGCCAGCTCACCTACAGGGGGCAGGGCTGAAGCTTTCTTT | TRBD1 | TRBJ1-1 | - | TRBV18
CASSRTPTDPLYGYTF | TGTGCCAGCTCACGGACACCGACCGACCCCCTTTATGGCTACACCTTC | - | TRBJ1-2 | - | TRBV18
CSARDGRDRAGYTF | TGCAGTGCTAGAGATGGAAGGGACAGGGCCGGCTACACCTTC | TRBD1 | TRBJ1-2 | - | TRBV20-1
CAGGEVGDYGYTF | TGTGCCGGGGGGGAGGTAGGGGACTATGGCTACACCTTC | - | TRBJ1-2 | - | TRBV2
CASSLLADDEQYF | TGCGCCAGCAGCTTGTTAGCGGACGACGAGCAGTACTTC | - | TRBJ2-7 | - | TRBV5-1
CASSRGSSYNSPLHF | TGTGCCAGCTCCCGAGGTAGCTCCTATAATTCACCCCTCCACTTT | - | TRBJ1-6 | - | TRBV7-2
CASSSRGNSPLHF | TGTGCCAGCAGTTCCAGGGGTAATTCACCCCTCCACTTT | - | TRBJ1-6 | few | TRBV6-5
CASRKGGMNTEAFF | TGTGCCAGTAGGAAAGGGGGAATGAACACTGAAGCTTTCTTT | - | TRBJ1-1 | - | TRBV19
CASSLALQGRYEQYF | TGTGCCAGCAGCTTAGCACTACAGGGAAGGTACGAGCAGTACTTC | - | TRBJ2-7 | - | TRBV7-2
CSAGPGQGGYEQYF | TGCAGTGCTGGACCGGGACAGGGGGGCTACGAGCAGTACTTC | TRBD1 | TRBJ2-7 | - | TRBV20-1
CASSLAVILMNTEAFF | TGTGCCAGCAGCTTAGCGGTGATTCTAATGAACACTGAAGCTTTCTTT | - | TRBJ1-1 | - | TRBV7-9
CASSHPGQGGYGYTF | TGCGCCAGCAGCCACCCGGGACAGGGAGGTTATGGCTACACCTTC | TRBD1 | TRBJ1-2 | - | TRBV4-3
CASSSTRSGGPYNEQFF | TGTGCCAGCAGCTCCACCCGAAGCGGGGGGCCCTACAATGAGCAGTTCTTC | TRBD2 | TRBJ2-1 | - | TRBV7-8
CASSLASGRPGELFF | TGTGCCAGCAGCTTAGCTAGCGGGAGGCCCGGGGAGCTGTTTTTT | TRBD2 | TRBJ2-2 | - | TRBV7-2
CATSRGGAATYEQYF | TGTGCCACCAGCAGAGGCGGTGCGGCTACCTACGAGCAGTACTTC | - | TRBJ2-7 | - | TRBV15
CASSPIRGLGQPQHF | TGTGCCAGCAGCCCGATCCGGGGGCTGGGGCAGCCCCAGCATTTT | - | TRBJ1-5 | few | TRBV6-1
CASSVMRGPEGYTF | TGTGCCAGCAGCGTCATGAGGGGGCCAGAGGGCTACACCTTC | TRBD1 | TRBJ1-2 | - | TRBV11-1
CASSYFGGANEQFF | TGTGCCAGCAGTTATTTCGGGGGGGCCAATGAGCAGTTCTTC | TRBD2 | TRBJ2-1 | - | TRBV6-5
CASSLGETYEQYF | TGTGCCAGCAGCTTAGGCGAAACCTACGAGCAGTACTTC | - | TRBJ2-7 | - | TRBV7-8